This T cell receptor beta chain is from a study of OX40 agonist ivuxolimab in advanced cancers. At the level of the study: Previous treatment with anti-PD-1, anti-PD-L1 or anti-CTLA-4 therapy was allowed; roughly 40% had received some. Study-level results: Researchers report that CD8+ T cells had, on average, more expanded clones than CD4+.

V lost 2 bases and J 3 bases, leaving 8 bases between the germline ends. The CDR3 runs to 15 residues. Germline CDR1 reads MDHEN; CDR2 reads SYDVKM. Data came from immunoSEQ multiplex PCR; TCRdb stores just in-frame clones and leaves some out. The sample contains tens of thousands of clones, approximately 88% of which appear only once. Points on this clone: Its specificity is unknown.

The chain has TRBV28 and TRBJ2-6; TRBD1 is a possible D gene (6 bases). The material was CD4+ or CD8+ T cells sorted from blood, obtained in a trial of the OX40 agonist ivuxolimab. This receptor was identified in an adult with an advanced solid tumor such as melanoma, head and neck, liver or kidney cancer. CDR3 in DNA: TGTGCCAGCAGTTTAAGGGGGTATGGGGCCAACGTCCTGACTTTC. Encoded protein: CASSLRGYGANVLTF.